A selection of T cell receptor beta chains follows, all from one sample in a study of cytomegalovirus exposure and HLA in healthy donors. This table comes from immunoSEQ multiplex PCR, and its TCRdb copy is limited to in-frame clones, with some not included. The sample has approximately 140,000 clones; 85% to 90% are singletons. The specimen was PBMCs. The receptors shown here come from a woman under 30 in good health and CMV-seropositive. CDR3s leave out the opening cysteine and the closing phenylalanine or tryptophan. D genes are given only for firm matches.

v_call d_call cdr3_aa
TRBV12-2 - ASRLASDSPYGYT
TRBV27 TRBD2 ASRPRAGAPSYEQY
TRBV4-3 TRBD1 ASSQETGAEAF
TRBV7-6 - ASSYRESSYNEQF
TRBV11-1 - ASSSGTLYEQY
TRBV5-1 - ASSLVGVGEDTQY
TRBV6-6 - ASSYSSGTNRYGYT
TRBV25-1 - ASSELGGRQETQY
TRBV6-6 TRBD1 ASSDRDEAF
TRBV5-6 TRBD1 ASSLGQGDGTNEKLF
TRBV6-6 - ASSYSSGPGHGYT
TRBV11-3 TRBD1 ASSLGQGANTGELF
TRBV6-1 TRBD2 ASSGLAGGPDTQY
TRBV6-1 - ASKSTVNTEAF
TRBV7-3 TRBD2 ASSVTSGITYNEQF
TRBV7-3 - ASSLTGGDTEAF
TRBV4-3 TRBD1 ASSHTQGGIATNEKLF